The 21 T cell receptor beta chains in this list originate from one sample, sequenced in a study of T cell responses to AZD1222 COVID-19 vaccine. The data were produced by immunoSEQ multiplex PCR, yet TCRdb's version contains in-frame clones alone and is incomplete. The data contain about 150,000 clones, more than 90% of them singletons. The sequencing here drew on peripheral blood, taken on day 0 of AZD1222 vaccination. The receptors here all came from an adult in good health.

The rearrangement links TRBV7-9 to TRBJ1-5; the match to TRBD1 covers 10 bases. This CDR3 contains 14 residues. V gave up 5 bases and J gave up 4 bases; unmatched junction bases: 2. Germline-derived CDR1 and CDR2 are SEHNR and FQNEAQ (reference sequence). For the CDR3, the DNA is TGTGCCAGCAGCGTGGGACAGGGGAATCAGCCCCAGCATTTT. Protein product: CASSVGQGNQPQHF.

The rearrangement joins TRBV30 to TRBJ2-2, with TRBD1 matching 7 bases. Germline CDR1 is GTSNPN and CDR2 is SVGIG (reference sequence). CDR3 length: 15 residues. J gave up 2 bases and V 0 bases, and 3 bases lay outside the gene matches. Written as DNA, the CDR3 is TGTGCCTGGAGTGTAGGGGGCGCAAACACCGGGGAGCTGTTTTTT. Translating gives CAWSVGGANTGELFF.

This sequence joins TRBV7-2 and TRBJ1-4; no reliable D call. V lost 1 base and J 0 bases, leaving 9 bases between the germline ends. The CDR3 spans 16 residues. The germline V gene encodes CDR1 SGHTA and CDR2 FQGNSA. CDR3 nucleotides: TGTGCCAGCAGCTTAGTTGGGCGCTCAACTAATGAAAAACTGTTTTTT. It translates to CASSLVGRSTNEKLFF. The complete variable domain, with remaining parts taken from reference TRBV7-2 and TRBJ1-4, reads GAGVSQSPSNKVTEKGKDVELRCDPISGHTALYWYRQSLGQGLEFLIYFQGNSAPDKSGLPSDRFSAERTGGSVSTLTIQRTQQEDSAVYLCASSLVGRSTNEKLFFGSGTQLSVL.

CDR3 DNA: TGTGCCAGCAGCCCCGCACTAGGGTCGGGGACGCAGTATTTT. It translates to CASSPALGSGTQYF. The chain has TRBV3-1 (or the pseudogene TRBV3-2) and TRBJ2-3, with D possibly matching TRBD2 (5 bases). The V and J ends lost 4 bases and 9 bases respectively, with 17 bases between them. This CDR3 contains 14 residues. CDR1 is LGHDT, CDR2 YNNKEL, per germline (reference sequence).

The CDR3 DNA reads TGTGCCAGCAGCCATCAGGAACAGGTCGGGCCCCAGCATTTT. Its translation: CASSHQEQVGPQHF. V gene TRBV3-1 (or the pseudogene TRBV3-2) combines with J gene TRBJ1-5, with D perhaps matching TRBD1 (5 bases). Trimming removed 3 bases at V and 9 bases at J, with 15 bases between. Germline lookup yields CDR1 LGHDT and CDR2 YNNKEL (reference sequence). The CDR3 is 14 residues long.

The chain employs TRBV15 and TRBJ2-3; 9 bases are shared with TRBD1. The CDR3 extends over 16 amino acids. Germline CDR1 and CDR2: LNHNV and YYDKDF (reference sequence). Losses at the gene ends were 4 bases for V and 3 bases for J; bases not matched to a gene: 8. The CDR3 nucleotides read TGTGCCACCAGCAACAACCGGGACAGGGTTACAGATACGCAGTATTTT. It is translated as CATSNNRDRVTDTQYF. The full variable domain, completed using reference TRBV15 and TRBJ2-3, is DAMVIQNPRYQVTQFGKPVTLSCSQTLNHNVMYWYQQKSSQAPKLLFHYYDKDFNNEADTPDNFQSRRPNTSFCFLDIRSPGLGDTAMYLCATSNNRDRVTDTQYFGPGTRLTVL.

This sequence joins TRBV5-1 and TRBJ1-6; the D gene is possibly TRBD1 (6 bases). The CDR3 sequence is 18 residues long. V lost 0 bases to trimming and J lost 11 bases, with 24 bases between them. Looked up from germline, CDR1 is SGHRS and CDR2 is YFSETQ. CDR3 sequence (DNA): TGCGCCAGCAGCTTGGACCCAGGAGGGGGAAGACGGACGACACCCCTCCACTTT. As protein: CASSLDPGGGRRTTPLHF.

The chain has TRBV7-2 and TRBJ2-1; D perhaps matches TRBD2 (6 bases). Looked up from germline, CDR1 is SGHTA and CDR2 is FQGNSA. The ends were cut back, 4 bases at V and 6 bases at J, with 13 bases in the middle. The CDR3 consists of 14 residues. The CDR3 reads CASSYFVGGNEQFF. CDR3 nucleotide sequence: TGTGCCAGCAGCTATTTCGTGGGAGGCAATGAGCAGTTCTTC.

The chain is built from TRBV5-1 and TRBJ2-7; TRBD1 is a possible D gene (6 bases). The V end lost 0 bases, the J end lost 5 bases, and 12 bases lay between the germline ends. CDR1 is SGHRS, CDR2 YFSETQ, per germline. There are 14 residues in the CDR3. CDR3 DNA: TGCGCCAGCAGCTTGGTCCAGGGGAACCACGAGCAGTACTTC. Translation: CASSLVQGNHEQYF. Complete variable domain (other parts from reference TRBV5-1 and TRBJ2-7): KAGVTQTPRYLIKTRGQQVTLSCSPISGHRSVSWYQQTPGQGLQFLFEYFSETQRNKGNFPGRFSGRQFSNSRSEMNVSTLELGDSALYLCASSLVQGNHEQYFGPGTRLTVT.

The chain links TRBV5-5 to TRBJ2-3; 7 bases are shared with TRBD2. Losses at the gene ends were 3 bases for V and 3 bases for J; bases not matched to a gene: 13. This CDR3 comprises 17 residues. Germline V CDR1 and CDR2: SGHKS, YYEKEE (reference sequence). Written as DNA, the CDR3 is TGTGCCAGCAGCTCGGGTTGGACGAGCGGGGTGACAGATACGCAGTATTTT. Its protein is CASSSGWTSGVTDTQYF.

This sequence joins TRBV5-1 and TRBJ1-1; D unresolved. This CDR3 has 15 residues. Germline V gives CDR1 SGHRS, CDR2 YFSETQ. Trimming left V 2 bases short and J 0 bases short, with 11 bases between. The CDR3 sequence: CASSLVDNMNTEAFF. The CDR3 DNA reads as TGCGCCAGCAGCTTAGTCGACAACATGAACACTGAAGCTTTCTTT.

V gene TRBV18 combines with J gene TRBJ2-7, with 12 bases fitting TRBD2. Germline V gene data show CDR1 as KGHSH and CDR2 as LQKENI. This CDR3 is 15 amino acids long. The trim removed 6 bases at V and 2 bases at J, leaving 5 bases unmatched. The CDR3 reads CASSPPSGGAYEQYF. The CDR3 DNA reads TGTGCCAGCTCCCCTCCTAGCGGGGGGGCCTACGAGCAGTACTTC. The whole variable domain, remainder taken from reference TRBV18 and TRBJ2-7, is NAGVMQNPRHLVRRRGQEARLRCSPMKGHSHVYWYRQLPEEGLKFMVYLQKENIIDESGMPKERFSAEFPKEGPSILRIQQVVRGDSAAYFCASSPPSGGAYEQYFGPGTRLTVT.

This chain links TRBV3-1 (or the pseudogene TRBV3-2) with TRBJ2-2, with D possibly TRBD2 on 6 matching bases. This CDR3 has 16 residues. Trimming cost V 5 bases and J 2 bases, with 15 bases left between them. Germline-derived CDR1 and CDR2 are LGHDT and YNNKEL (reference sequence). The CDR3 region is CASSDSGLSNTGELFF. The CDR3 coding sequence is TGTGCCAGCAGCGACTCGGGACTCTCCAACACCGGGGAGCTGTTTTTT.

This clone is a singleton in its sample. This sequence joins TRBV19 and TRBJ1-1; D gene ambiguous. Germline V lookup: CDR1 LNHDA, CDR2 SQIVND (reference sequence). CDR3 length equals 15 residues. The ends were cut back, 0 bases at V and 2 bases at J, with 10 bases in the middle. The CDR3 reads CASSIDRTENTEAFF. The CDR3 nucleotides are TGTGCCAGTAGTATAGATCGAACAGAAAACACTGAAGCTTTCTTT.

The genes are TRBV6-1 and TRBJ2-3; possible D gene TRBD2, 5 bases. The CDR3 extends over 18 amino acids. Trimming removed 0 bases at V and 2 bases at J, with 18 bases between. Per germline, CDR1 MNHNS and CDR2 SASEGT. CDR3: CASSEALRRRHDTDTQYF. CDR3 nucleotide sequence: TGTGCCAGCAGTGAAGCGCTTCGACGGAGGCATGACACAGATACGCAGTATTTT.

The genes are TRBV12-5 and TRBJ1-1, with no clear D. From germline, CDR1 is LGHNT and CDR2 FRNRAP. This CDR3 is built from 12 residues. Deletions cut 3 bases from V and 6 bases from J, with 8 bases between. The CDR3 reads CASGFLTPEAFF. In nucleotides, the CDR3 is TGTGCTAGTGGTTTCCTAACCCCTGAAGCTTTCTTT.

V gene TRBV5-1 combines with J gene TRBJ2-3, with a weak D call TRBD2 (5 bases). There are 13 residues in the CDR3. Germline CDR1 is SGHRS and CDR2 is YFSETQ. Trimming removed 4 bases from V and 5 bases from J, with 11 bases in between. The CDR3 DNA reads TGCGCCAGCAGCCCCCAGGCGGGAGATACGCAGTATTTT. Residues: CASSPQAGDTQYF.

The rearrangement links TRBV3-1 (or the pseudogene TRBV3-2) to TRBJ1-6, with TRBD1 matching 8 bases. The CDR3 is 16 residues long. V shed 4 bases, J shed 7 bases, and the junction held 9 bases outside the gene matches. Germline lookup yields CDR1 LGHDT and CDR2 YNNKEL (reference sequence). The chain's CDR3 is CASSLSMTGVNSPLHF. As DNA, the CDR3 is TGTGCCAGCAGCCTTTCGATGACAGGGGTCAATTCACCCCTCCACTTT.

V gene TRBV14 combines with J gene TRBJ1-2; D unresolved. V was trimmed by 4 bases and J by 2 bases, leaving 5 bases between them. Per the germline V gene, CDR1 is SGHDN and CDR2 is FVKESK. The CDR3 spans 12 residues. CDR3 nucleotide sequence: TGTGCCAGCAGCCCCTACAACTATGGCTACACCTTC. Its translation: CASSPYNYGYTF.

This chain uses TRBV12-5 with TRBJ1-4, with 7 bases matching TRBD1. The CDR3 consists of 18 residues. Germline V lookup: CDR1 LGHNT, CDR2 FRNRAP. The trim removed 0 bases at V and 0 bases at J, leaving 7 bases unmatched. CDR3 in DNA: TGTGCTAGTGGTTTGGTACTCTCGGGGACAGCAACTAATGAAAAACTGTTTTTT. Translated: CASGLVLSGTATNEKLFF.

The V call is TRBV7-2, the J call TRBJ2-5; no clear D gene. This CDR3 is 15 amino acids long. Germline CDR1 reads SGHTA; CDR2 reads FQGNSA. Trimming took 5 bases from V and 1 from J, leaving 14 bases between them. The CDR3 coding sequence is TGTGCCAGCAGCGCAGTAGATAACGTCCAAGAGACCCAGTACTTC. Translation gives CASSAVDNVQETQYF.